The clone carrying this TCR beta chain was seen a handful of times. The antigen is unknown. The CDR3 spans 17 residues. In germline, CDR1 is SGHRS, CDR2 YFSETQ. The junction had 14 bases not matched to a gene; V was cut back by 0 bases and J by 6 bases. Through a sample-barcoded 5' primer and a J-beta primer mix, a second PCR was run for about 6 to 11 cycles. MiXCR was run by TCRdb on the 5' RACE reads, yielding one entry per CDR3 protein. The table has 600,000 to 800,000 distinct CDR3 sequences, around a fifth seen once. These data are taken from a study of blood T cells in healthy people across ages. Study details: The capture of about one barcoded beta molecule per two T cells was achieved by template switching. The study, taken as a whole, reports: Observed TCR beta diversity showed a strong correlation with the percentage of naive T cells as measured by flow cytometry.

Sequenced: blood. This chain connects TRBV5-1 to TRBJ1-2, with 7 positions matching TRBD1. The receptor comes from a man between 65 and 85 years old in good health. CDR3 sequence (DNA): TGCGCCAGCAGCTTGGCCCTCTTCGCGACAGGGATTAATGGCTACACCTTC. This gives the protein CASSLALFATGINGYTF.